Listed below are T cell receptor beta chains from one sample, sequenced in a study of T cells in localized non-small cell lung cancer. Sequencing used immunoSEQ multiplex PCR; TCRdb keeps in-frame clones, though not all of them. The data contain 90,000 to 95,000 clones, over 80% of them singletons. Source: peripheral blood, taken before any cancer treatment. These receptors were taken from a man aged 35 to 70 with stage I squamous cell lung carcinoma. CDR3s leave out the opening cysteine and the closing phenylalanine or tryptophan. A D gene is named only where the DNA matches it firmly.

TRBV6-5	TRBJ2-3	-	ASRRTFKDTQY
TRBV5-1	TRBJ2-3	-	ATSGDNTDTQY
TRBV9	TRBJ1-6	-	ASSVGRTEENSPLH
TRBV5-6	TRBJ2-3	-	ASSLTGSSTDTQY
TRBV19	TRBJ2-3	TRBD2	ASSSKAGGYTDTQY
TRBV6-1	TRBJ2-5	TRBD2	ASRAWRGNSETQY
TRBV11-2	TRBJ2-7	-	ASSLEYSRVDEQY
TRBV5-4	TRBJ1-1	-	ASSLPGNTEAF
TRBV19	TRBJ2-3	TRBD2	ASSIGGLSTDTQY
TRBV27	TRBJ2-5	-	ASTTLGETQY
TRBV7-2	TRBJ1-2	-	ASSLGGRDYGYT
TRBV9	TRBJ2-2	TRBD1	ASSPSLPDRGSGELF
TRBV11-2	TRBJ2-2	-	ASSWDGSTGELF
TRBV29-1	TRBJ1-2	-	SVDQGLNYGYT
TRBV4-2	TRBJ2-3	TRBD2	ASSPGLAEGTDTQY
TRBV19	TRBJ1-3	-	ASSRLSSGNTIY
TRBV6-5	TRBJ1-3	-	ASSLGGGGNTIY
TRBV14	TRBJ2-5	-	ASSRNLLETQY
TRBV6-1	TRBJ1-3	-	ASSEHRVGLR
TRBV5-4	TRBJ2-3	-	ASKFSSTDTQY
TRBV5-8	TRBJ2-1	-	ASSLSAGSTYNEQF
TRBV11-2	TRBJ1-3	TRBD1	ASSSNRGRFSGNTIY
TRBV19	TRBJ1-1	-	ASIAGGLSKMNTEAF
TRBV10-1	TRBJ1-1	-	ASSVNRDNTEAF
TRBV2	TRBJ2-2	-	ASSGGLYPGELF
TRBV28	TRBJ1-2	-	ASMPMTFHYGYT
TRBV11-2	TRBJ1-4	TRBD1	ASSLSGQGREKLF
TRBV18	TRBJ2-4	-	ASSPSPGGLAKNIQY
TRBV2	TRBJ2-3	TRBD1	ANSRDRVTDTQY